The rows below give T cell receptor beta chains drawn from one sample of a study of CD8 T cells in Susac syndrome. TCRdb re-analysed the immunoSEQ multiplex PCR reads in MiXCR, keeping a single row per CDR3 protein. The data contain some 300,000 distinct CDR3 sequences, around 89% of them singletons. The sequencing input was CD8+ T cells from PBMCs. The origin of the receptors is a human donor with multiple sclerosis. Each CDR3 is given with its conserved first and last residue. A D gene is named only where the DNA matches it firmly. The listing skips clone size in some rows; elsewhere it reads once, few, many or a size class.

- | TRBJ1-2 | - | TRBV7-2 | TGTGCCAGCAGCTTGAACTATGGCTACACCTTC | CASSLNYGYTF
TRBD1 | TRBJ2-3 | - | TRBV19 | TGTGCCAGTAGGCCGGGACAGTCAGTGGCAGATACGCAGTATTTT | CASRPGQSVADTQYF
- | TRBJ1-3 | once | TRBV19 | TGTGCCAGTACCGCATCCTGGGACCCAGGAAACACCATATATTTT | CASTASWDPGNTIYF
- | TRBJ2-1 | once | TRBV15 | TGTGCCACCAGCAGTTACGGACGAGAGGAGCAGTTCTTC | CATSSYGREEQFF
- | TRBJ1-1 | - | TRBV29-1 | TGCAGCGTGCCTTTGGGGACGGCGGGTGAAGCTTTCTTT | CSVPLGTAGEAFF
- | TRBJ1-1 | once | TRBV4-1 | TGCGCCAGCAGCCAAGATTTGAACGCGGGGATGAACACTGAAGCTTTCTTT | CASSQDLNAGMNTEAFF
- | TRBJ2-5 | - | TRBV7-9 | TGTGCCAGCAGCTTCGTCAGACTGAAAGAGACCCAGTACTTC | CASSFVRLKETQYF
TRBD1 | TRBJ1-1 | few | TRBV7-9 | TGTGCCAGCAGCCCGTACAGGGGGAACACTGAAGCTTTCTTT | CASSPYRGNTEAFF
- | TRBJ1-4 | - | TRBV4-3 | TGCGCCAGCAGCCAAGGCGTAGAAATTACAACTAATGAAAAACTGTTTTTT | CASSQGVEITTNEKLFF
- | TRBJ2-7 | - | TRBV29-1 | TGCAGCGTTTGGGACAACTACGAGCAGTACTTC | CSVWDNYEQYF
TRBD1 | TRBJ2-5 | - | TRBV29-1 | TGCAGCGTTAACTCTCAGGACAGGGGCGGGGAGACCCAGTACTTC | CSVNSQDRGGETQYF
- | TRBJ1-1 | few | TRBV21-1 | TGTGCCAGCAGCAAGCCGGGGAGCACTGAAGCTTTCTTT | CASSKPGSTEAFF
- | TRBJ2-7 | - | TRBV30 | TGTGCCTGGAGTGTCGGAGGGGACCTCGAGCAGCACTTC | CAWSVGGDLEQHF
- | TRBJ2-1 | - | TRBV27 | TGTGCCAGCATGGACCCTTACAATGAGCAGTTCTTC | CASMDPYNEQFF
- | TRBJ2-1 | - | TRBV20-1 | TGCAGTGCTAGGCAAGGGGAGCAGTTCTTC | CSARQGEQFF
- | TRBJ2-4 | - | TRBV5-6 | TGTGCCAGCAGCCACGACCTGAACAAAAACATTCAGTACTTC | CASSHDLNKNIQYF
- | TRBJ2-3 | - | TRBV7-6 | TGTGCCAGCAGCTTAGGGGTAGGAGGCACAGATACGCAGTATTTT | CASSLGVGGTDTQYF
TRBD1 | TRBJ2-1 | - | TRBV24-1 | TGTGCCACCAGTGACTCGGACAGGGTGTACAATGAGCAGTTCTTC | CATSDSDRVYNEQFF
TRBD1 | TRBJ1-5 | - | TRBV27 | TGTGCCAGCAGTCCCCGGGACAGTTATCAGCCCCAGCATTTT | CASSPRDSYQPQHF
- | TRBJ2-1 | - | TRBV12-3/TRBV12-4 | TGTGCCAGCAGTTTAGGGTTTCTAGGCGGAGATTACAATGAGCAGTTCTTC | CASSLGFLGGDYNEQFF
- | TRBJ2-7 | - | TRBV6-1 | TGTGCCAGCAGTGTGCGACTAGGATTCATTGGGGAGCAGTACTTC | CASSVRLGFIGEQYF
TRBD2 | TRBJ2-5 | - | TRBV27 | TGTGCCAGCAGTTTATCGGATCCAGCGGGGGTTCTTTGGACCCAGTACTTC | CASSLSDPAGVLWTQYF
- | TRBJ2-1 | - | TRBV11-1 | TGTGCCAGCAGCTTAGGGCGTAAGCAGTTCTTC | CASSLGRKQFF
TRBD2 | TRBJ2-2 | - | TRBV2 | TGTGCCAGCAGGCAGGGACTAGCGGGAGTCAAGACCGGGGAGCTGTTTTTT | CASRQGLAGVKTGELFF
TRBD2 | TRBJ2-5 | few | TRBV5-6 | TGTGCCAGCAGCTTGTGGACTAGCGGGACCCAAGAGACCCAGTACTTC | CASSLWTSGTQETQYF
- | TRBJ2-7 | - | TRBV4-1 | TGCGCCAGCAGCCAGGCGGGCGGGACGAGCTCCTACGAGCAGTACTTC | CASSQAGGTSSYEQYF
- | TRBJ2-1 | - | TRBV4-3 | TGCGCCAGCAGCCAAGATTGGGGTAGTGCGACCGTGATTACTTACAATGAGCAGTTCTTC | CASSQDWGSATVITYNEQFF
- | TRBJ1-2 | - | TRBV7-6 | TGTGCCAGCAGCTTAGCGGCCGAATCTAACTATGGCTACACCTTC | CASSLAAESNYGYTF
- | TRBJ2-7 | - | TRBV6-1 | TGTGCCAGCAGTACCTCAGGGTACGAGCAGTACTTC | CASSTSGYEQYF
- | TRBJ1-1 | - | TRBV19 | TGTGCCAGTAGTATAGTTTGGGGGGTTTCAAACACTGAAGCTTTCTTT | CASSIVWGVSNTEAFF
TRBD2 | TRBJ2-1 | - | TRBV10-3 | TGTGCCATCAGTGAGTCTATGGGGGAGGGCAATGAGCAGTTCTTC | CAISESMGEGNEQFF
- | TRBJ1-2 | - | TRBV12-3/TRBV12-4 | TGTGCCAGCACGGAGACAGGATTCGGCTACACCTTC | CASTETGFGYTF